The next 14 T cell receptor beta chains were all read from a single sample in a study of CD8 T cells in ankylosing spondylitis. TCRdb called the 5' RACE reads again in MiXCR, with one record for every CDR3 protein. Of under 400,000 distinct CDR3 sequences in the sample, more than 9% were seen once. The sample consisted of blood, either unsorted or a sorted T cell fraction (not recorded which). The source of these receptors is a female donor with ankylosing spondylitis or in good health (not recorded which).

This clonotype was found many times. The V and J genes are TRBV12-3 or TRBV12-4 and TRBJ1-6; D is ambiguous. Trimming pared 1 base from V and 8 bases from J, leaving 6 bases between. There are 13 residues in the CDR3. The CDR3 region has the DNA TGTGCCAGCAGTTTAGTTACCGATTCACCCCTCCACTTT. This codes for CASSLVTDSPLHF.

This clonotype was recorded only once. The chain joins TRBV11-2 to TRBJ2-1; D possibly corresponds to TRBD1 (6 bases). Germline CDR1 reads SGHAT; CDR2 reads FQNNGV. The V gene lost 6 bases and the J gene lost 4 bases, with 16 bases spanning the gap. This CDR3 has 15 residues. The CDR3 nucleotides are TGTGCCAGCAGTTGGGACATGGCCTTTTACAATGAGCAGTTCTTC. This sequence encodes CASSWDMAFYNEQFF.

This clonotype was counted at least ten times. CDR3: CASSFAGVPRLSNQPQHF. CDR3 bases: TGTGCCAGCAGTTTCGCTGGGGTCCCGAGGCTGAGCAATCAGCCCCAGCATTTT. This chain connects TRBV28 to TRBJ1-5; D gene unclear. The length of the CDR3 is 18 residues. The V end lost 3 bases, the J end lost 1 base, and 19 bases lay between the germline ends. Germline V CDR1 and CDR2: MDHEN, SYDVKM.

This rearrangement joins TRBV9 to TRBJ2-1, with D perhaps matching TRBD1 (6 bases). Trimming cost V 4 bases and J 8 bases, with 22 bases left between them. This CDR3 is built from 16 residues. From germline, CDR1 is SGDLS and CDR2 YYNGEE. CDR3 in amino acids: CASSPNDQGYTDEQFF. In DNA, the CDR3 is TGTGCCAGCAGCCCAAACGACCAGGGGTACACCGATGAGCAGTTCTTC.

The rearrangement joins TRBV7-2 to TRBJ2-7, with 8 nucleotides matching TRBD2. This CDR3 spans 14 amino acids. Germline V gene data show CDR1 as SGHTA and CDR2 as FQGNSA. J gave up 6 bases and V 4 bases, and 8 bases lay outside the gene matches. The CDR3 is CASSSSAGGSEQYF. CDR3 DNA: TGTGCCAGCAGCTCCTCGGCGGGAGGATCCGAGCAGTACTTC.

This clonotype was seen repeatedly, ten times or more. The J gene is TRBJ1-6, the V gene TRBV5-1; the D is unclear. The CDR3 has 15 residues. Germline lookup yields CDR1 SGHRS and CDR2 YFSETQ. The ends were cut back, 4 bases at V and 7 bases at J, with 15 bases in the middle. CDR3 sequence (DNA): TGCGCCAGCAGCCCTTTGCCGGGTTCCAATTCACCCCTCCACTTT. It encodes CASSPLPGSNSPLHF.

This clonotype came up many times. The J gene is TRBJ2-5, the V gene TRBV5-1; D possibly corresponds to TRBD2 (6 bases). This CDR3 has 15 residues. Germline-derived CDR1 and CDR2 are SGHRS and YFSETQ. V dropped 5 bases and J dropped 5 bases, with 19 bases sitting between them. CDR3 region: CASRLLGGREETQYF. As DNA, the CDR3 is TGCGCCAGCAGGCTTCTCGGGGGAAGAGAGGAGACCCAGTACTTC.

This clonotype came up many times. V usage is TRBV12-3 or TRBV12-4 and J usage is TRBJ2-1; 9 bases align to TRBD2. There are 15 residues in the CDR3. V dropped 6 bases and J dropped 7; count of bases not matched to a gene: 10. CDR3 nucleotides: TGTGCCAGCAGCCTTGAAGTAGCGGGGGTTAATGAGCAGTTCTTC. Translated: CASSLEVAGVNEQFF.

This clonotype was counted at least ten times. This chain links TRBV3-1 with TRBJ2-3; 15 nucleotides match TRBD2. The CDR3 covers 16 residues. Germline CDR1 and CDR2: LGHDT and YNNKEL (reference sequence). Trimming removed 4 bases from V and 7 bases from J; junction bases left unmatched: 6. CDR3 sequence reads: CASSLGLAGGLNTQYF. CDR3 DNA sequence: TGTGCCAGCAGCCTTGGACTAGCGGGAGGGCTAAATACGCAGTATTTT.

This chain connects TRBV19 to TRBJ1-5; D is uncertain. In germline, CDR1 is LNHDA, CDR2 SQIVND (reference sequence). With 0 bases removed from V and 3 bases from J, the gap between germline ends came to 6 bases. The CDR3 loop spans 14 amino acids. This CDR3 reads CASSIEGFNQPQHF. The CDR3 coding sequence is TGTGCCAGTAGTATAGAAGGCTTCAATCAGCCCCAGCATTTT.

As for this clonotype: This could be a read error, since a much larger clone is one nucleotide away. The chain has TRBV5-1 and TRBJ1-1; TRBD1 matches 8 bases. CDR1 and CDR2 (germline): SGHRS, YFSETQ. The CDR3 is 17 residues long. CDR3 in DNA: TGCGCCACCAGCTTGTGGGGAAACAGGGGGAGTTGGACTGAAGCTTTCTTT. Its protein is CATSLWGNRGSWTEAFF.

This clonotype was observed a few times. This chain links TRBV20-1 with TRBJ2-5; TRBD2 matches at 8 bases. Germline V lookup: CDR1 DFQATT, CDR2 SNEGSKA (reference sequence). J gave up 4 bases and V 0 bases, and 10 bases lay outside the gene matches. The CDR3 is made up of 16 amino acids. CDR3 DNA sequence: TGCAGTGCTAGAGATAGCCAGCGGGAGTTAGGAGAGACCCAGTACTTC. Protein sequence: CSARDSQRELGETQYF.

This chain links TRBV6-2 or TRBV6-3 with TRBJ2-1; 10 nucleotides match TRBD2. With 6 bases clipped from V and 3 bases from J, the junction kept 14 bases outside the gene matches. The CDR3 is made up of 18 amino acids. Germline values: CDR1 MNHEY, CDR2 SVGEGT. The CDR3 nucleotides are TGTGCCAGCAGCTTAAACCCTAGCGGGAGACGCCACTACAATGAGCAGTTCTTC. As protein: CASSLNPSGRRHYNEQFF.

The sample holds many counts of this clonotype. This rearrangement joins TRBV5-1 to TRBJ2-3, with 8 bases fitting TRBD1. J was trimmed by 0 bases and V by 4 bases; bases with no gene match: 13. Germline V CDR1 and CDR2: SGHRS, YFSETQ. The CDR3 loop spans 18 amino acids. In nucleotides, the CDR3 is TGCGCCAGCAGCACGGACAGGGCAACAAAATCTAGCACAGATACGCAGTATTTT. It yields the protein CASSTDRATKSSTDTQYF.